The present T cell receptor (beta chain) was sequenced within a study of cytomegalovirus exposure and HLA in healthy donors. Study conclusions and caveats: The productive fraction for most TCR beta V segments was about 87% or about 30% in an earlier analysis. A later analysis reported that several of the most significant clusters appeared to be linked to common viral pathogens, among them Epstein-Barr virus.

13 Jbeta primers and 60 Vbeta primers were used for the PCR. Assay: immunoSEQ multiplex PCR; the TCRdb copy retains only in-frame clones and omits some. The repertoire holds around 140,000 clones, with 75% to 85% as singletons. CDR3 size: 13 residues. The V and J ends lost 4 bases and 1 base, in that order; junction bases with no gene match: 0. Germline V gives CDR1 SGHTA, CDR2 FQGNSA. For this clone: Its antigen is unidentified.

Sequenced sample: PBMCs. The V gene is TRBV7-2, the J gene TRBJ1-2; TRBD1 aligns across 7 bases. This TCR came from a male donor in good health and CMV-seronegative. Here the CDR3 reads CASSYRGNYGYTF. The CDR3 DNA sequence: TGTGCCAGCAGCTACAGGGGTAACTATGGCTACACCTTC.